Listed below are T cell receptor beta chains from one sample, sequenced in a study of shared clonotypes between healthy human individuals. Sequencing used immunoSEQ multiplex PCR; TCRdb keeps in-frame clones, though not all of them. Here the sample spans about 2.1 million clones, around 95% being singletons. Sequencing input: naive CD8+ T cells from PBMCs. The receptors shown here come from a man aged 18 to 35 in good health. Some clones in this sample may be carry-over from other donors' samples. Each CDR3 is given with its conserved first and last residue. The D gene is left open where the match is weak. Expanded clones get a size class; other rows say once, few or many, or leave the size out.

>TRBV9|NA|TRBD1|TRBJ1-2
CASSVNRGQGYTF
TGTGCCAGCAGCGTAAACAGGGGTCAGGGCTACACCTTC
>TRBV12-5|NA|NA|TRBJ1-1
CASGLGSGTEAFF
TGTGCTAGTGGTTTGGGCTCGGGTACTGAAGCTTTCTTT
>TRBV4-2|NA|TRBD2|TRBJ2-1
CASSQLAGGLDNEQFF
TGTGCCAGCAGCCAACTAGCGGGAGGGTTGGACAATGAGCAGTTCTTC
>TRBV4-3|NA|NA|TRBJ2-6
CASSRGTGANVLTF
TGCGCCAGCAGCCGGGGGACTGGGGCCAACGTCCTGACTTTC
>TRBV7-9|NA|TRBD1|TRBJ1-1
CASSRRQGTFTEAFF
TGTGCCAGCAGCCGGAGACAGGGAACTTTCACTGAAGCTTTCTTT
>TRBV9|NA|TRBD1|TRBJ2-7
CASSGRDRGYEQYF
TGTGCCAGCAGCGGCCGGGACAGGGGCTACGAGCAGTACTTC
>TRBV6-5|NA|NA|TRBJ1-2
CASSYLQGPYGYTF
TGTGCCAGCAGTTACCTCCAGGGACCCTATGGCTACACCTTC
>TRBV18|NA|NA|TRBJ2-7
CASSPPLQGPYEQYF
TGTGCCAGCTCACCACCGTTACAGGGTCCCTACGAGCAGTACTTC
>TRBV27|NA|NA|TRBJ2-1
CASSGGGRSAVEFF
TGTGCCAGCAGTGGGGGCGGGAGATCGGCGGTGGAGTTCTTC
>TRBV4-3|NA|NA|TRBJ1-1
CASSHRQGMNTEAFF
TGCGCCAGCAGCCATCGCCAGGGGATGAACACTGAAGCTTTCTTT
>TRBV27|NA|NA|TRBJ2-2
CASSFLGVRNTGELFF
TGTGCCAGCAGTTTCTTGGGAGTCAGGAACACCGGGGAGCTGTTTTTT
>TRBV18|once|TRBD1|TRBJ1-5
CASSQDRVGSQPQHF
TGTGCCAGCTCACAGGACAGGGTTGGAAGTCAGCCCCAGCATTTT
>TRBV11-2|NA|NA|TRBJ2-7
CASSLEMVYEQYF
TGTGCCAGCAGCTTAGAGATGGTTTACGAGCAGTACTTC
>TRBV4-3|once|NA|TRBJ1-6
CASCSGLGNSPLHF
TGCGCCAGCTGCTCCGGGTTAGGCAATTCACCCCTCCACTTT
>TRBV19|NA|TRBD2|TRBJ2-1
CASTQLAATYNEQFF
TGTGCCAGTACCCAACTAGCGGCGACATACAATGAGCAGTTCTTC
>TRBV10-2|NA|NA|TRBJ2-5
CASSSGQETQYF
TGCGCCAGCAGTAGCGGACAAGAGACCCAATACTTC
>TRBV7-6|NA|NA|TRBJ2-5
CASSLVRGDTQYF
TGTGCCAGCAGCTTAGTCAGGGGTGACACCCAGTACTTC
>TRBV6-5|NA|NA|TRBJ1-2
CASSYSSRDPFGYTF
TGTGCCAGCAGTTACTCGTCCAGGGACCCGTTTGGCTACACCTTC
>TRBV11-2|once|NA|TRBJ1-2
CASSPGPGWQDGYTF
TGTGCCAGCAGCCCAGGACCGGGATGGCAAGATGGCTACACCTTC
>TRBV5-1|NA|NA|TRBJ1-1
CASSPRGANTEAFF
TGCGCCAGCAGCCCGCGGGGAGCGAACACTGAAGCTTTCTTT
>TRBV4-2|once|TRBD2|TRBJ2-7
CASSQGTLAGGPGIYEQYF
TGTGCCAGCAGCCAAGGAACCCTAGCGGGAGGGCCGGGAATTTACGAGCAGTACTTC
>TRBV28|NA|TRBD2|TRBJ2-1
CASSLATSGFNEQFF
TGTGCCAGCAGTTTGGCGACTAGCGGCTTCAATGAGCAGTTCTTC